The 28 T cell receptor beta chains below come from one sample, sequenced in a study of blood T cell repertoires in COVID-19. Profiling relied on immunoSEQ multiplex PCR, and the TCRdb table lists in-frame clones only, not all of them. The table shows about 390,000 clones, with just under 90% occurring only once. The sample was PBMCs or T cells enriched from blood (not recorded which). All receptors come from a woman aged 45 to 65 who had recovered from COVID-19.

CDR3 DNA: TGTGCCACCAGTGATATACAGGGCGATACGCAGTATTTT. Protein: CATSDIQGDTQYF. V gene TRBV24-1 combines with J gene TRBJ2-3; a possible D gene is TRBD1 (6 bases). The CDR3 spans 13 residues. The V end was cut by 3 bases, the J end by 6 bases, with 9 bases between. CDR1 KGHDR and CDR2 SFDVKD come from the germline V gene.

The chain uses TRBV6-4 and TRBJ1-2; D unclear. The V end lost 8 bases, the J end lost 1 base, and 17 bases lay between the germline ends. This CDR3 is built from 15 residues. The germline gives CDR1 MRHNA, CDR2 SNTAGT. Here the CDR3 reads CASSPVVGVNYGYTF. The CDR3 DNA follows: TGTGCCAGCTCCCCCGTGGTCGGGGTTAACTATGGCTACACCTTC.

The rearrangement joins TRBV15 to TRBJ1-4; D unresolved. The V end lost 0 bases, the J end lost 0 bases, and 5 bases lay between the germline ends. The CDR3 extends over 15 amino acids. The germline CDR1 and CDR2 sequences are LNHNV and YYDKDF (reference sequence). DNA for the CDR3: TGTGCCACCAGCAGAGACAGGACAACTAATGAAAAACTGTTTTTT. Translated: CATSRDRTTNEKLFF.

This clone occurred a few times. V usage is TRBV6-4 and J usage is TRBJ1-5; D possibly corresponds to TRBD1 (5 bases). This CDR3 comprises 14 residues. V was shortened by 4 bases and J by 4 bases, with 11 bases between the two germline ends. Germline V lookup: CDR1 MRHNA, CDR2 SNTAGT. This CDR3 reads CASSGDRKNQPQHF. The DNA for the CDR3 is TGTGCCAGCAGTGGAGACAGAAAAAATCAGCCCCAGCATTTT.

This clone was picked up a small number of times. The rearrangement links TRBV6-2 or TRBV6-3 to TRBJ1-2, with D possibly TRBD1 on 5 matching bases. This CDR3 has 13 residues. The germline V gene has CDR1 MNHEY and CDR2 SVGEGT. V was trimmed by 5 bases and J by 7 bases, leaving 14 bases between them. As DNA, the CDR3 is TGTGCCAGCAGTCCCGACAGCATTTCTGGCTACACCTTC. Translation gives CASSPDSISGYTF.

This chain joins TRBV6-5 and TRBJ2-1, with 10 bases that match TRBD2. CDR3 length: 15 amino acids. Germline V gene data show CDR1 as MNHEY and CDR2 as SVGAGI. The ends lost 8 bases at V and 4 bases at J; junction bases unmatched: 8. CDR3 region: CASWNSGGQYNEQFF. CDR3 in DNA: TGTGCCAGCTGGAATAGCGGGGGGCAATACAATGAGCAGTTCTTC.

V is TRBV21-1 and J is TRBJ1-2. TRBV21-1 is flagged as a pseudogene. The CDR3 totals 15 residues. The CDR3 DNA sequence: TGTGCCAGCAGCAAAGGAGGGGCGCGGGGCTATGGCTACACCTTC. Its protein is CASSKGGARGYGYTF.

This chain uses TRBV11-3 with TRBJ2-1; a weak D match, TRBD1 (6 bases). From germline, CDR1 is SGHNT and CDR2 YENEEA. The CDR3 covers 16 residues. The V end lost 5 bases, the J end lost 10 bases, and 24 bases lay between the germline ends. CDR3 sequence: CASSPTPHGQQSEQFF. Here the CDR3 DNA reads TGTGCCAGCAGCCCAACGCCACACGGACAGCAATCGGAGCAGTTCTTC.

The gene calls are TRBV6-5 and TRBJ1-5, with 9 bases identical to TRBD1. Trimming cost V 6 bases and J 6 bases; bases outside gene matches: 9. CDR3 length equals 15 residues. Germline CDR1 MNHEY, CDR2 SVGAGI. The CDR3 coding sequence is TGTGCCAGCAGGAGGGACAGGGCGGGCGGTCAGCCCCAGCATTTT. Protein sequence: CASRRDRAGGQPQHF.

This chain links TRBV5-6 with TRBJ1-2; D is ambiguous. The V gene's germline CDR1 is SGHDT and CDR2 YYEEEE. Trimming took 0 bases from V and 4 from J, leaving 7 bases between them. The CDR3 runs 13 residues. This chain's CDR3 is CASSLASGYGYTF. CDR3 nucleotides: TGTGCCAGCAGCTTGGCGTCAGGCTATGGCTACACCTTC.

This rearrangement joins TRBV7-9 to TRBJ2-1, with 7 bases that match TRBD2. V trimming: 5 bases; J trimming: 10 bases; junction bases outside the gene matches: 11. The germline CDR1 and CDR2 sequences are SEHNR and FQNEAQ (reference sequence). The CDR3 is 14 residues long. Here the CDR3 reads CASSTSGAQWEQFF. DNA of the CDR3: TGTGCCAGCAGCACAAGCGGGGCACAATGGGAGCAGTTCTTC.

This chain connects TRBV18 to TRBJ2-7, with unresolved D. In germline, CDR1 is KGHSH, CDR2 LQKENI. The germline V and J ends were trimmed by 3 bases and 3 bases, with 12 bases remaining between them. There are 14 residues in the CDR3. The DNA of the CDR3 is TGTGCCAGCTCACCTCGCGAAGAAGACTACGAGCAGTACTTC. Amino acid sequence: CASSPREEDYEQYF. Full variable domain (remainder filled in from reference TRBV18 and TRBJ2-7): NAGVMQNPRHLVRRRGQEARLRCSPMKGHSHVYWYRQLPEEGLKFMVYLQKENIIDESGMPKERFSAEFPKEGPSILRIQQVVRGDSAAYFCASSPREEDYEQYFGPGTRLTVT.

V and J are TRBV15 and TRBJ2-7, with 11 bases aligning to TRBD2. Germline CDR1 is LNHNV and CDR2 is YYDKDF (reference sequence). The CDR3 contains 13 residues. With V trimmed by 5 bases and J by 7 bases, 4 bases remained unmatched. CDR3 loop: CATSRRLAGEQYF. The CDR3 coding sequence is TGTGCCACCAGCCGACGACTAGCGGGGGAGCAGTACTTC. Filled out from reference TRBV15 and TRBJ2-7, the complete variable domain reads DAMVIQNPRYQVTQFGKPVTLSCSQTLNHNVMYWYQQKSSQAPKLLFHYYDKDFNNEADTPDNFQSRRPNTSFCFLDIRSPGLGDTAMYLCATSRRLAGEQYFGPGTRLTVT.

The gene calls are TRBV4-2 and TRBJ2-7; D may be TRBD2 (5 bases). Germline CDR1 and CDR2: LGHNA and YNFKEQ. The CDR3 consists of 16 residues. V lost 0 bases and J 7 bases, leaving 19 bases between the germline ends. The chain's CDR3 is CASSQELASQVQEQYF. CDR3 bases: TGTGCCAGCAGCCAAGAGTTGGCTAGCCAAGTACAAGAGCAGTACTTC.

This chain joins TRBV28 and TRBJ1-3; D remains unclear. Germline V lookup: CDR1 MDHEN, CDR2 SYDVKM. The V end was cut by 3 bases, the J end by 0 bases, with 12 bases between. This CDR3 contains 16 residues. The CDR3 DNA follows: TGTGCCAGCAGTTTTTCCCCGGGATCCTCTGGAAACACCATATATTTT. Protein: CASSFSPGSSGNTIYF.

The chain has TRBV2 and TRBJ1-2; the match to TRBD1 covers 9 bases. This CDR3 is built from 16 residues. Germline V gene data show CDR1 as SNHLY and CDR2 as FYNNEI. The V and J ends lost 5 bases and 4 bases, in that order; junction bases with no gene match: 11. The CDR3 DNA is TGTGCCAGCAGTACCGGGACAGGGAGGGAGTCCTATGGCTACACCTTC. It specifies CASSTGTGRESYGYTF.

V usage is TRBV5-5 and J usage is TRBJ2-5; 12 nucleotides agree with TRBD2. The length of the CDR3 is 18 residues. Per the germline V gene, CDR1 is SGHKS and CDR2 is YYEKEE (reference sequence). Unmatched junction bases numbered 12, after V lost 4 bases and J lost 2 bases. The CDR3 loop reads CASSPRAVTSGSQETQYF. CDR3 bases: TGTGCCAGCAGCCCCAGGGCGGTGACTAGCGGGAGTCAAGAGACCCAGTACTTC. The variable domain in full, completed from reference TRBV5-5 and TRBJ2-5, reads DAGVTQSPTHLIKTRGQQVTLRCSPISGHKSVSWYQQVLGQGPQFIFQYYEKEERGRGNFPDRFSARQFPNYSSELNVNALLLGDSALYLCASSPRAVTSGSQETQYFGPGTRLLVL.

The V and J genes are TRBV6-5 and TRBJ2-3, with 11 nucleotides matching TRBD2. Germline CDR1 and CDR2: MNHEY and SVGAGI. This CDR3 is 15 amino acids long. The V segment lost 7 bases and the J segment 4 bases; nucleotides outside the gene matches: 7. CDR3 loop: CASINLAGGADTQYF. DNA for the CDR3: TGTGCCAGCATCAACCTAGCGGGGGGCGCAGATACGCAGTATTTT.

This clone was counted once. The CDR3 here is CASSSSPGGYNEQFF. CDR3 sequence (DNA): TGTGCCAGCAGTTCATCGCCGGGGGGGTACAATGAGCAGTTCTTC. V and J are TRBV27 and TRBJ2-1; 8 bases align to TRBD2. Per the germline V gene, CDR1 is MNHEY and CDR2 is SMNVEV (reference sequence). V shed 4 bases and J 4 bases; nucleotides not matched to a gene: 6. CDR3 length: 15 residues.

The CDR3 spells CASSLRQGPNQPQHF. CDR3 coding DNA: TGTGCCAGTAGTCTACGACAGGGGCCTAATCAGCCCCAGCATTTT. The chain recombines TRBV19 with TRBJ1-5; 8 nucleotides match TRBD1. This CDR3 contains 15 residues. Germline lookup yields CDR1 LNHDA and CDR2 SQIVND (reference sequence). J lost 4 bases, V lost 5 bases, and 7 bases had no gene match.

The genes are TRBV3-1 (or the pseudogene TRBV3-2) and TRBJ1-3, with D tentatively TRBD1 (6 bases). V dropped 2 bases and J dropped 4 bases, with 9 bases sitting between them. There are 14 residues in the CDR3. The germline V gene encodes CDR1 LGHDT and CDR2 YNNKEL (reference sequence). The chain's CDR3 is CASSQRTEGNTIYF. Written as DNA, the CDR3 is TGTGCCAGCAGCCAAAGGACAGAGGGAAACACCATATATTTT.

The chain uses TRBV19 and TRBJ2-4, with a possible D match to TRBD1 (5 bases). V was clipped by 4 bases and J by 0 bases, with 10 bases between them. The CDR3 extends over 15 amino acids. The V gene's germline CDR1 is LNHDA and CDR2 SQIVND (reference sequence). CDR3: CASSTGQLAKNIQYF. Here the CDR3 DNA reads TGTGCCAGTAGTACCGGACAATTAGCCAAAAACATTCAGTACTTC.

This clone appeared a few times. This CDR3 is also generated by other DNA sequences in the sample. The V gene is TRBV11-2, the J gene TRBJ1-3; no clear D gene. The ends were cut back, 0 bases at V and 0 bases at J, with 6 bases in the middle. This CDR3 region has 15 residues. Germline CDR1 reads SGHAT; CDR2 reads FQNNGV. As DNA, the CDR3 is TGTGCCAGCAGCTTAGATCGGGTCTCTGGAAACACCATATATTTT. As protein: CASSLDRVSGNTIYF.

Concerning this clone itself: This is likely a read error, given that the CDR3 carries no conserved phenylalanine or tryptophan at its end. The DNA is omitted, as the CDR3 cannot be located on it reliably, and the CDR3 follows TCRdb's listing. This CDR3 reads CASSPRTGKY. The V and J genes are TRBV7-3 and TRBJ2-4; TRBD1, the D gene given by the table, was not confirmed from the DNA. Germline V gene data show CDR1 as SGHTA and CDR2 as FQGTGA. With termini counted, the CDR3 has 10 amino acids.

The chain carries TRBV28 and TRBJ2-7; the D gene is possibly TRBD1 (5 bases). The germline V and J ends were trimmed by 2 bases and 0 bases, with 8 bases remaining between them. CDR3 size: 14 residues. Germline loops: CDR1 MDHEN, CDR2 SYDVKM. CDR3 protein: CASSLTQDSYEQYF. CDR3 coding DNA: TGTGCCAGCAGTTTAACACAGGACTCCTACGAGCAGTACTTC. The variable domain in full, completed from reference TRBV28 and TRBJ2-7, reads DVKVTQSSRYLVKRTGEKVFLECVQDMDHENMFWYRQDPGLGLRLIYFSYDVKMKEKGDIPEGYSVSREKKERFSLILESASTNQTSMYLCASSLTQDSYEQYFGPGTRLTVT.

This chain's CDR3 is CASSPPSRGSYEQYF. DNA for the CDR3: TGTGCCAGCTCACCACCTAGCAGGGGTTCCTACGAGCAGTACTTC. The J gene is TRBJ2-7, the V gene TRBV18, with D maybe TRBD1 (6 bases). The CDR3 length is 15 residues. Trimming stripped 0 bases from V and 1 base from J, with 10 bases between. Germline V gene data show CDR1 as KGHSH and CDR2 as LQKENI.

J is TRBJ1-6 and V is TRBV18; D perhaps matches TRBD1 (5 bases). V gave up 0 bases and J gave up 8 bases, with 14 bases separating them. The CDR3 sequence is 16 residues long. Germline V gene sequence: CDR1 KGHSH, CDR2 LQKENI. As DNA, the CDR3 is TGTGCCAGCTCACCACCGGGGCGGCCGGTGGATTCACCCCTCCACTTT. Its protein is CASSPPGRPVDSPLHF.

The genes are TRBV5-6 and TRBJ1-1; 8 positions agree with TRBD1. Germline CDR1 and CDR2: SGHDT and YYEEEE. V lost 1 base, J lost 0 bases, and 8 bases stayed unmatched. There are 17 residues in the CDR3. The CDR3 region is CASSLLRRQGMNTEAFF. The CDR3 region has the DNA TGTGCCAGCAGCTTGTTAAGGAGACAGGGGATGAACACTGAAGCTTTCTTT.